These T cell receptor beta chains were read from a single sample in a study of blood T cell repertoires in COVID-19. Measured with immunoSEQ multiplex PCR; TCRdb has only the in-frame clones, and not every one. The sample yields about 490,000 clones, roughly 85% seen once. Sequencing was performed on peripheral blood. The source of these receptors is a human donor in a cohort sampled during active COVID-19. The CDR3 runs from the conserved cysteine through the conserved F or W. Fields, in order: J gene, D gene, clone size, V gene, CDR3 protein, CDR3 DNA. A D gene is named only where the DNA matches it firmly. Not every row has a clone size; where given, it reads once, few, many or a size class.

TRBJ2-2	NA	NA	TRBV28	CASSLGGMNTGELFF	TGTGCCAGCAGTTTGGGCGGGATGAACACCGGGGAGCTGTTTTTT
TRBJ2-7	NA	few	TRBV28	CASSLSSVYEQYF	TGTGCCAGCAGTTTATCCTCGGTCTACGAGCAGTACTTC
TRBJ1-2	NA	NA	TRBV30	CVGGLHGYTF	TGTGTGGGGGGTCTTCACGGCTACACCTTC
TRBJ2-5	NA	NA	TRBV7-3	CASSLTGGQETQYF	TGTGCCAGCAGCTTAACAGGCGGGCAAGAGACCCAGTACTTC
TRBJ2-2	TRBD2	NA	TRBV18	CASSLPTTSGSGELFF	TGTGCCAGCTCACTTCCCACGACTAGCGGGAGTGGGGAGCTGTTTTTT
TRBJ2-2	TRBD1	few	TRBV5-4	CASSLRDSNTGELFF	TGTGCCAGCAGCTTACGGGACAGTAACACCGGGGAGCTGTTTTTT
TRBJ2-7	NA	NA	TRBV5-6	CASNRRPGFEQYF	TGTGCCAGCAACCGGCGCCCAGGGTTCGAGCAGTACTTC
TRBJ2-1	TRBD1	once	TRBV18	CASSLTGGGNEQFF	TGTGCCAGCTCTTTGACAGGGGGCGGGAATGAGCAGTTCTTC
TRBJ1-6	NA	NA	TRBV7-6	CASRVGGANNSPLHF	TGTGCCAGCAGAGTAGGGGGGGCCAATAATTCACCCCTCCACTTT
TRBJ1-1	TRBD1	once	TRBV12-3/TRBV12-4	CASSHGTGRGAFF	TGTGCCAGCAGTCACGGGACAGGGAGGGGAGCTTTCTTT
TRBJ2-1	NA	NA	TRBV7-9	CASSVLYNEQFF	TGTGCCAGCAGCGTTCTCTACAATGAGCAGTTCTTC
TRBJ2-5	NA	NA	TRBV7-2	CASSLELARGQETQYF	TGTGCCAGCAGCTTAGAACTAGCGAGGGGGCAAGAGACCCAGTACTTC
TRBJ1-1	NA	few	TRBV28	CASSHRTIGEAFF	TGTGCCAGCAGCCACCGAACCATCGGGGAAGCTTTCTTT
TRBJ2-2	NA	NA	TRBV30	CAWRTRENGGELFF	TGTGCCTGGAGGACGAGGGAGAACGGCGGGGAGCTGTTTTTT
TRBJ1-2	TRBD1	NA	TRBV4-2	CASSQEEPGGHGYTF	TGTGCCAGCAGCCAAGAAGAGCCAGGGGGCCATGGCTACACCTTC
TRBJ1-2	NA	once	TRBV5-6	CASSSPTTSARTSGYTF	TGTGCCAGCAGCTCGCCAACCACGTCGGCCCGGACAAGTGGCTACACCTTC
TRBJ2-7	NA	NA	TRBV5-1	CASSLTDYEQYF	TGCGCCAGCAGCTTGACAGACTACGAGCAGTACTTC
TRBJ2-3	TRBD2	NA	TRBV7-2	CASSLAGLSGRLADTQYF	TGTGCCAGCAGCTTAGCAGGTCTTAGCGGGAGATTGGCAGATACGCAGTATTTT
TRBJ2-5	TRBD2	NA	TRBV30	CAWSLLAGAQTQYF	TGTGCCTGGAGCCTACTAGCGGGAGCGCAGACCCAGTACTTC
TRBJ2-7	NA	NA	TRBV7-2	CASSYNPTGEEQYF	TGTGCCAGCAGCTACAACCCGACAGGTGAGGAGCAGTACTTC
TRBJ1-2	NA	NA	TRBV7-6	CASSLNEGQGYTF	TGTGCCAGCAGCTTAAATGAGGGTCAGGGCTACACCTTC
TRBJ2-5	NA	NA	TRBV19	CASKAGGGGETQYF	TGTGCCAGTAAGGCAGGGGGAGGTGGAGAGACCCAGTACTTC
TRBJ1-5	NA	NA	TRBV19	CASSPGRSNQPQHF	TGTGCCAGTAGCCCGGGGAGGTCCAATCAGCCCCAGCATTTT
TRBJ1-2	TRBD1	few	TRBV29-1	CSVRTGEGYGYTF	TGCAGCGTTCGGACAGGGGAGGGCTATGGCTACACCTTC
TRBJ2-3	TRBD1	NA	TRBV4-1	CASSPLRDRAGKYTDTQYF	TGCGCCAGCAGCCCCCTCCGGGACAGGGCAGGAAAGTACACGGATACGCAGTATTTT
TRBJ2-7	NA	once	TRBV7-3	CASSLGRIQEGYEQYF	TGTGCCAGCAGCTTGGGTCGAATCCAGGAGGGCTACGAGCAGTACTTC
TRBJ2-3	NA	NA	TRBV7-3	CASSLIPGDTQYF	TGTGCCAGCAGCTTAATACCAGGGGATACGCAGTATTTT
TRBJ2-5	TRBD1	NA	TRBV11-1	CASSPGTGLETQYF	TGTGCCAGCAGCCCTGGGACAGGGTTGGAGACCCAGTACTTC
TRBJ2-7	NA	once	TRBV6-6	CASSYSQGTEQYF	TGTGCCAGCAGTTACTCCCAGGGTACCGAGCAGTACTTC
TRBJ1-4	NA	many	TRBV28	CASSLSGNEKLFF	TGTGCCAGCAGTTTATCCGGGAATGAAAAACTGTTTTTT
TRBJ2-2	NA	NA	TRBV6-6	CASTLMPLNTGELFF	TGTGCCAGCACCCTAATGCCCTTGAACACCGGGGAGCTGTTTTTT
TRBJ1-1	TRBD1	NA	TRBV13	CASSSRQGNIAEAFF	TGTGCCAGCAGCTCGAGACAGGGTAATATCGCTGAAGCTTTCTTT
TRBJ2-5	NA	once	TRBV5-1	CASSLGLDSGTQYF	TGCGCCAGCAGCTTGGGCCTAGACTCTGGGACCCAGTACTTC
TRBJ2-7	NA	NA	TRBV5-4	CASSFGGLSSYEQYF	TGTGCCAGCAGCTTTGGAGGCCTGAGCTCCTACGAGCAGTACTTC
TRBJ2-7	TRBD1	NA	TRBV27	CASSQSQGETSYEQYF	TGTGCCAGCAGTCAATCCCAGGGGGAGACCTCGTACGAGCAGTACTTC
TRBJ1-5	TRBD1	NA	TRBV6-5	CASSRTGTGYQPQHF	TGTGCCAGCAGTAGAACCGGGACAGGGTATCAGCCCCAGCATTTT
TRBJ2-5	NA	NA	TRBV19	CASGFRETQYF	TGTGCCAGTGGTTTTCGGGAGACCCAGTACTTC
TRBJ1-1	TRBD1	NA	TRBV5-5	CASSSGTENTEAFF	TGTGCCAGCAGCTCCGGGACAGAGAACACTGAAGCTTTCTTT
TRBJ2-5	TRBD2	NA	TRBV5-6	CASSLRLAGRETQYF	TGTGCCAGCAGCTTACGACTAGCGGGACGGGAGACCCAGTACTTC
TRBJ1-5	TRBD1	NA	TRBV19	CASSRGQGAIGLSNQPQHF	TGTGCCAGTAGTAGGGGACAGGGGGCTATCGGTTTGAGCAATCAGCCCCAGCATTTT
TRBJ2-1	TRBD2	NA	TRBV7-3	CASSRAGVGNEQFF	TGTGCCAGCAGCCGAGCGGGAGTAGGAAATGAGCAGTTCTTC
TRBJ1-5	NA	NA	TRBV6-6	CASSYTNQPQHF	TGTGCCAGCAGTTACACAAATCAGCCCCAGCATTTT